The entry that follows covers one TCR beta chain sequence. This clonotype has at least ten counts. There is no known antigen for this receptor. No base quality information exists; no much larger clone differs at one position. This sample stems from a study of regulatory T cells in long-lasting Graves disease (dated by TCRdb to the early 2020s). In the study overall: In the newly diagnosed Graves' disease group, patients had been taking antithyroid drugs for less than 3 months. Peripheral blood TCR sequencing and RNA sequencing compared persistent Graves' disease patients with newly diagnosed Graves' disease patients. The study was registered as a clinical trial and conducted in China. TCR sequencing covered some 13 persistent and around 20 newly diagnosed Graves' disease patients, around 35 samples in total. Study-level results and caveats: The small sample size was acknowledged by the authors as a limitation that may reduce accuracy. TRBV28, TRBJ1-2 and TRBJ2-5 were preferentially used in persistent disease, while TRBV20-1 and TRBJ2-1 were favored in newly diagnosed disease. Patients with persistent disease shared more public clonotypes (approximately 2,500) than newly diagnosed patients did (around 1,000). Persistent Graves' disease patients showed lower TCR Shannon entropy and fewer highly expanded clones than newly diagnosed patients, suggesting clonal expansion. Only the TCR beta chain was sequenced and analyzed. Peripheral blood alone was examined, since thyroid tissue, which constituted the primary lesion, could not be accessed.

From the cysteine through the phenylalanine, the CDR3 covers 17 amino acids. The sequence is cut down to CDR3 DNA, 51 bases in frame from base 1. The junction shows trimming of 3 bases on V and 6 bases on J, plus 26 bases between the germline ends. The germline V gene (reference sequence) supplies CDR1 DFQATT and CDR2 SNEGSKA. The method was multiplex PCR. The sequencing machine was an Illumina HiSeq 4000. iRepertoire HTBI primers and Arm-PCR amplification of CDR3 regions were used to construct TCR beta libraries. Before sequencing, the PCR products went through gel purification. The paper's data handling went like this. Gene usage analysis of CDR3 amino acid clonotypes relied on the 55 to 80 TRBV and 14 TRBJ segments identified across samples. COPE and FqMerger were used to merge the filtered high-quality paired reads into contigs. BLAST was used to align contigs to IMGT TRBV, TRBD and TRBJ reference genes, with CDR3 defined following IMGT. Any clonotype with a frequency above 0.1% was counted as a highly expanded clone. Shannon entropy was used to measure repertoire diversity, and the Gini coefficient was used to measure V-J evenness. A clonotype found in more than one individual was treated as public. Using fastp trimming at Q25 and MiXCR clonotype assembly, TCRdb reanalyzed the public sequencing data and kept in-frame beta chains. Rows merge per CDR3 protein into single entries with the most common DNA and genes. TCRdb, rather than the study authors, made the V and J calls. Present in this sample are about 440,000 distinct CDR3 sequences, 15% to 20% of which were seen just once. The ten largest clones capture about 23% of the sample.

The sample's time point, from its label and the paper: newly diagnosed GD, antithyroid drugs for less than 3 months. RNA was extracted from PBMCs in TRIzol for both TCR sequencing and RNA sequencing. The diagnosis of Graves' disease followed American Thyroid Association guidelines. Recruitment of patients was carried out at an endocrinology department in Xi'an, China. Each patient gave 8.5 to 9.5 milliliters of peripheral blood, collected in an EDTA anticoagulant tube. Ficoll Paque Plus density gradient separation was used to isolate PBMCs, and no additional T cell sorting was done. An Agilent 2100 Bioanalyzer and agarose gel were used to assess RNA quality, and a NanoDrop 2000 was used to measure RNA concentration. The data also belong to a second study, concerning T cells in Graves' hyperthyroidism and ophthalmopathy. The second paper further reports: Stable Graves' hyperthyroidism was defined as no progression to ophthalmopathy during 18 months of follow-up. Hyperthyroidism patients were aged 18 to 65 years and newly diagnosed, with disease duration of less than 2 months. Any patient with an uncontrolled infection, another autoimmune disease, pregnancy or lactation was excluded. Clinical symptoms, serum thyroxine and TRAb, thyroid ultrasound, and orbital computed tomography formed the basis for the diagnoses. The TCR CDR3 was subjected to a first round of RT-PCR using the HTBI primer set and the Qiagen OneStep RT-PCR kit. Most expanded thyroid clonotypes (frequency above 0.001) were also detected in blood, a finding suggesting that blood repertoires may reflect thyroid immune responses. In cross-validation, a model built on a 13 V-J signature told ophthalmopathy apart from stable hyperthyroidism with just under 90% sensitivity and approximately 84% specificity, and in testing the same model reached 80%/75%. In validation, the model predicted progression to ophthalmopathy a median of 6.5 months before onset, with about 71% sensitivity and just under 75% specificity. To identify distinguishing TCR V-J signatures, a discovery cohort of some 99 patients was used, comprising 40 to 45 with Graves' ophthalmopathy and around 60 with stable Graves' hyperthyroidism. Whether ophthalmopathy could be predicted prospectively was tested in an independent validation cohort made up of under 20 hyperthyroidism patients plus 17 patients who later progressed to ophthalmopathy. The roughly 94 discovery patients were randomly split 7:3 into training and test sets. In addition, the study compared T-cell repertoires in thyroid tissue and in blood from roughly 6 Graves' hyperthyroidism patients. After sampling, hyperthyroidism patients received methimazole starting at 30 mg daily, and ophthalmopathy patients received high-dose intravenous methylprednisolone. The libraries were constructed in a second round of multiplex PCR and then size-selected and purified. The libraries were sequenced on an Illumina HiSeq2000 using paired-end 100 bp reads. SOAPnuke was used to process the raw data, with reads discarded if the reads contained adapters or uncalled bases, had a mean Phred below 15, or lacked an exact constant-primer or identifier match. COPE v1.2.5 was used to merge high-quality paired reads, and clonotypes were defined as unique nucleotide sequences. Clonotypes were aligned to IMGT TRBV, TRBD and TRBJ reference segments using MiTCR v1.1. The analysis included only V-J combinations with a frequency above 0.0001, which together covered 99.2% of the repertoires. The TCS score was defined as F50 (clonal expansion) divided by E x V (chaos), with BLOSUM62-based TCRdist calculated between CDR3 peptides within each V-J. Welch's t-statistics and random forest reduced around 550 V-J features to 13, which were used in a naive Bayes classifier (R e1071). No statistical method was used to set the sample size in advance, and investigators knew the group allocation. According to the paper, TCR Vbeta CDR3 sequencing was carried out on 120 to 150 peripheral blood samples, which came from 40 to 45 ophthalmopathy, 75 to 80 hyperthyroidism and about 17 progressor patients.

The source was peripheral blood mononuclear cells (PBMCs), collected at new diagnosis, from a patient treated with antithyroid drugs. Recombination joined TRBV20-1 with TRBJ1-1; the D gene is not confidently resolved. This sequence was found in a young woman with Graves disease. Donor details come from another sample of the same person, matched by shared clones. At the DNA level, the sequence is TGCAGTGCTAGGAGAAACAGTGGCCAGGTGGGTGCTGCTGAAGCTTTCTTT. The resulting protein is CSARRNSGQVGAAEAFF.